These 5 T cell receptor beta chains came from one sample sequenced in a study of tumor-infiltrating lymphocytes in primary liver carcinoma. Starting material for RNA and DNA co-extraction consisted of roughly 20-34 mg of unsorted bulk tissue. Using a constant-region primer together with ProtoScript II reverse transcriptase, TCR beta cDNA was made from approximately 0.55 ug of total RNA. Libraries for TCR beta were built through three nested multiplex PCR rounds, which together made up a slightly modified ARM-PCR procedure. The study ran its first two PCR rounds for roughly 11 cycles each, using TRBV1-TRBV30 forward primers and a C-beta reverse primer. TCRdb analysed the multiplex PCR reads with MiXCR anew, one entry per CDR3 protein. The data show around 40,000 distinct CDR3 sequences, roughly 73% seen once. The material sequenced was liver tumor tissue from sampling region 2. Subset denoted: tumor region T2, inferior pole. These receptors came from a middle-aged man with primary liver carcinoma and hepatitis B virus infection.

Sample share makes this clonotype medium-sized (0.01 to 0.1%). The chain has TRBV4-2 and TRBJ2-5, with 8 bases that match TRBD2. CDR1 is LGHNA and CDR2 is YNFKEQ in the germline V gene. V lost 4 bases, J lost 4 bases, and 20 bases stayed unmatched. The CDR3 has 19 amino acids. In DNA, the CDR3 is TGTGCCAGCAGCCCCAGTTGGACTAGCCTAGCGGCCTTTGGAGAGACCCAGTACTTC. The encoded protein is CASSPSWTSLAAFGETQYF.

On this clonotype itself: Given the absence of the conserved phenylalanine or tryptophan at the CDR3 end, a read error is likely. V gene TRBV4-3 combines with J gene TRBJ2-5; a possible D gene is TRBD2 (5 bases). The CDR3 covers 17 residues. V was pared by 1 base and J by 5 bases, with 20 bases between. Per the germline V gene, CDR1 is LGHNA and CDR2 is YSLEER. The CDR3, as DNA: TGCGCCAGCAGCCAAGTGGCTAGCTTGAGGACTGGCGAGACCCAGTACTCC. It is translated as CASSQVASLRTGETQYS.

Details on this clonotype: The junction departs from germline at one end; a sequencing error may be responsible. The chain combines TRBV5-1 with TRBJ2-5, with TRBD1 matching over 9 bases. Germline-derived CDR1 and CDR2 are SGHRS and YFSETQ. This CDR3 contains 16 residues. The CDR3 region is CVSSGGTGRFQETQYF. The CDR3 coding sequence is TGCGTCAGCAGCGGCGGGACAGGGAGATTCCAGGAGACCCAGTACTTC.

Regarding this clonotype: This is likely a read error, given that the CDR3 carries no conserved phenylalanine or tryptophan at its end. CDR3 sequence: CASSLGLTGTEYQETQYI. For the CDR3, the DNA is TGTGCCAGCAGCCTGGGGTTGACCGGGACGGAGTACCAAGAGACCCAGTACATC. The gene calls are TRBV5-5 and TRBJ2-5, with D tentatively TRBD1 or TRBD2 (5 bases each). The V gene's germline CDR1 is SGHKS and CDR2 YYEKEE (reference sequence). Trimming stripped 4 bases from V and 0 bases from J, with 22 bases between. The CDR3 is made up of 18 amino acids.

As to this clonotype: The junction shows a germline mismatch at one end, possibly a read error. The rearrangement uses TRBV11-1 and TRBJ2-2, with a possible D match to TRBD1 (5 bases). Germline V lookup: CDR1 SGHAT, CDR2 FQDESV (reference sequence). CDR3 length equals 15 residues. This chain's CDR3 is CANSYTGPFSGEMFF. The CDR3 DNA sequence: TGTGCCAACAGCTATACAGGACCTTTCTCCGGAGAGATGTTTTTT. Supplemented by reference TRBV11-1 and TRBJ2-2, the full variable domain reads EAEVAQSPRYKITEKSQAVAFWCDPISGHATLYWYRQILGQGPELLVQFQDESVVDDSQLPKDRFSAERLKGVDSTLKIQPAELGDSAMYLCANSYTGPFSGEMFFGEGSRLTVL.